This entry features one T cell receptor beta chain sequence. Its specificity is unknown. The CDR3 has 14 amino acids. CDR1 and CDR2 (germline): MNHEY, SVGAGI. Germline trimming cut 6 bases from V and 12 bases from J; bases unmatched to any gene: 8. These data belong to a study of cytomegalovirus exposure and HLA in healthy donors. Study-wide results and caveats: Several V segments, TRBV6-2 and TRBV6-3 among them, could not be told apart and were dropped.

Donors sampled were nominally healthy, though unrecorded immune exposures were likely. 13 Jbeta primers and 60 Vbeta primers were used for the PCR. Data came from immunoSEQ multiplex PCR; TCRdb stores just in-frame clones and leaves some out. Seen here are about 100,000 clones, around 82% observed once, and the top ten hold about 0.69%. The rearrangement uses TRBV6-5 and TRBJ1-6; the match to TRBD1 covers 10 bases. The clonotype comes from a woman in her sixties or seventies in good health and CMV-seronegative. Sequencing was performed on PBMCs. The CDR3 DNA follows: TGTGCCAGCAGCCTAGGGACAGGGGTTGGACCCCTCCACTTT. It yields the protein CASSLGTGVGPLHF.